These 30 T cell receptor beta chains share one sample of origin, sequenced in a study of cytomegalovirus exposure and HLA in healthy donors. Both 60 Vbeta primers and 13 Jbeta primers went into the PCR. Sequenced by immunoSEQ multiplex PCR; TCRdb stores in-frame clones only, minus some. Here the sample spans about 150,000 clones, 84% being singletons. Material: PBMCs. These receptors were collected from a boy aged 2 to 9 in good health and CMV-seronegative.

About this clone: The junction differs from germline at one of its ends, possibly a read error. The gene calls are TRBV5-1 and TRBJ2-5, with 9 bases matching TRBD2. This CDR3 is built from 15 residues. Germline values: CDR1 SGHRS, CDR2 YFSETQ. CDR3 nucleotides: TGCGCCAGCAACTTGTACGGCGGGAGGGGAGAGACCCAGTACTTC. It specifies CASNLYGGRGETQYF.

The V gene is TRBV6-5, the J gene TRBJ2-3; 8 bases match TRBD1. CDR3 length: 15 amino acids. Trimming at V came to 3 bases and at J to 2 bases, leaving 4 bases not matched to a gene. CDR1 is MNHEY, CDR2 SVGAGI, per germline. For the CDR3, the DNA is TGTGCCAGCAGTTATCAGGGGGCGCTCACAGATACGCAGTATTTT. Translated, it gives CASSYQGALTDTQYF.

The chain uses TRBV2 and TRBJ2-7, with 7 bases matching TRBD1. The trim removed 6 bases at V and 5 bases at J, leaving 7 bases unmatched. The germline CDR1 and CDR2 sequences are SNHLY and FYNNEI. The CDR3 covers 13 residues. The CDR3 nucleotides read TGTGCCAGCAGGGGTGACAGGGTCAACGAGCAGTACTTC. Its translation: CASRGDRVNEQYF.

The V gene is TRBV6-1, the J gene TRBJ1-2; 9 bases match TRBD1. The J segment lost 4 bases and the V segment lost 2 bases, leaving 5 bases of the junction unmatched. Germline V gives CDR1 MNHNS, CDR2 SASEGT. The CDR3 spans 15 residues. CDR3 sequence: CASSEWGQGRYGYTF. The CDR3 nucleotides read TGTGCCAGCAGTGAATGGGGACAGGGTCGCTATGGCTACACCTTC.

The rearrangement uses TRBV9 and TRBJ2-2; D not resolved. The germline V gene has CDR1 SGDLS and CDR2 YYNGEE. This CDR3 is 15 amino acids long. V lost 4 bases to trimming and J lost 3 bases, with 13 bases between them. CDR3 in amino acids: CASSPRRFDTGELFF. The CDR3, as DNA: TGTGCCAGCAGCCCAAGGAGATTTGACACCGGGGAGCTGTTTTTT.

This clone has more than one count but fewer than ten. The chain couples TRBV6-5 to TRBJ1-1; no clear D. This CDR3 has 13 residues. The germline CDR1 and CDR2 sequences are MNHEY and SVGAGI. Trimming cost V 0 bases and J 10 bases, with 12 bases left between them. Here the CDR3 DNA reads TGTGCCAGCAGTTACTCCCTGGGCCTTTCAGCTTTCTTT. Its protein is CASSYSLGLSAFF.

The chain combines TRBV6-5 with TRBJ2-1; possible D gene TRBD2, 6 bases. CDR3 length equals 15 residues. Germline V CDR1 and CDR2: MNHEY, SVGAGI. V lost 6 bases to trimming and J lost 4 bases, with 16 bases between them. The CDR3 DNA reads as TGTGCCAGCAGCCGGGGGTCCTATTTTTACAATGAGCAGTTCTTC. Translation: CASSRGSYFYNEQFF.

A note on this clone: One end of the junction varies from germline; a read error may be responsible. The CDR3, as DNA: TGTGCCGGCAGTGTGTTCAGGACCGGGGGGAACTATGGCTACACCTTC. As protein: CAGSVFRTGGNYGYTF. The V call is TRBV2, the J call TRBJ1-2; possibly TRBD1 for D (5 bases). The germline CDR1 and CDR2 sequences are SNHLY and FYNNEI. The CDR3 consists of 16 residues.

V usage is TRBV9 and J usage is TRBJ2-5; no reliable D call. The CDR3 length is 15 residues. Per germline, CDR1 SGDLS and CDR2 YYNGEE. The V gene lost 3 bases and the J gene lost 1 base, with 13 bases spanning the gap. The CDR3 spells CASSEFSGSQETQYF. The DNA for the CDR3 is TGTGCCAGCAGCGAGTTTTCCGGGTCCCAAGAGACCCAGTACTTC.

V gene TRBV27 combines with J gene TRBJ2-5; weak D call: TRBD1 (8 bases). Trimming shortened V by 5 bases and J by 4 bases, and 14 bases separated the two germline ends. CDR3 size: 14 residues. The germline V gene encodes CDR1 MNHEY and CDR2 SMNVEV (reference sequence). The CDR3 bases are TGTGCCAGCAGTGGGAACAGGGGGGGAGAGACCCAGTACTTC. Encoded protein: CASSGNRGGETQYF.

The V gene is TRBV7-9, the J gene TRBJ1-2; 8 bases match TRBD1. This CDR3 region has 14 residues. V trimming: 4 bases; J trimming: 8 bases; junction bases outside the gene matches: 9. From germline, CDR1 is SEHNR and CDR2 FQNEAQ (reference sequence). This CDR3 is CASSSGGEVRGYTF. The CDR3 nucleotides read TGTGCCAGCAGCTCAGGGGGCGAGGTTCGGGGCTACACCTTC.

The chain couples TRBV5-4 to TRBJ2-3, with D tentatively TRBD1 (6 bases). The CDR3 has 16 residues. Germline lookup yields CDR1 SGHNT and CDR2 YYREEE (reference sequence). The germline V and J ends were trimmed by 0 bases and 1 base, with 12 bases remaining between them. CDR3 in DNA: TGTGCCAGCAGCTTGGGTGGACAGCAAGGCACAGATACGCAGTATTTT. Translated: CASSLGGQQGTDTQYF.

The chain employs TRBV19 and TRBJ2-5; D may be TRBD1 (6 bases). The CDR3 consists of 15 residues. V was clipped by 3 bases and J by 0 bases, with 11 bases between them. Germline V lookup: CDR1 LNHDA, CDR2 SQIVND (reference sequence). Here the CDR3 DNA reads TGTGCCAGTAGTATTAGGGGGTACTACCAAGAGACCCAGTACTTC. Translating it yields CASSIRGYYQETQYF.

On this clone: One end of the junction does not line up with germline, which may come from a read error. The V gene is TRBV7-3, the J gene TRBJ2-2, with a possible D match to TRBD2 (6 bases). The V gene's germline CDR1 is SGHTA and CDR2 FQGTGA. This CDR3 comprises 15 residues. The CDR3 coding sequence is TGTGCCAGCAGCTTGGGGGGAGTGATGACCGGGGTGCTGTTTTTT. Amino acids: CASSLGGVMTGVLFF.

Only one count was recorded for this clone. The chain carries TRBV6-1 and TRBJ2-2, with D perhaps matching TRBD2 (6 bases). V lost 5 bases, J lost 5 bases, and 15 bases lay in between. Looked up from germline, CDR1 is MNHNS and CDR2 is SASEGT. This CDR3 is 15 amino acids long. As DNA, the CDR3 is TGTGCCAGCAGTCCGACGTTCGGGGGTACCGGGGAGCTGTTTTTT. This encodes CASSPTFGGTGELFF.

This clone was found once. The chain combines TRBV27 with TRBJ2-3; D gene uncertain. Germline CDR1 and CDR2: MNHEY and SMNVEV (reference sequence). The CDR3 contains 15 residues. V shed 1 base and J shed 4 bases, with 12 bases lying between them. The CDR3: CASSLFAYPSDTQYF. CDR3 nucleotides: TGTGCCAGCAGTTTATTTGCCTATCCGTCAGATACGCAGTATTTT.

This chain connects TRBV6-5 to TRBJ2-3, with TRBD1 as a possible D gene (6 bases). Trimming cost V 2 bases and J 0 bases, with 12 bases left between them. The CDR3 is 16 residues long. Germline-derived CDR1 and CDR2 are MNHEY and SVGAGI. The CDR3 DNA follows: TGTGCCAGCAGTTACGCGGACAGCTCTAGCACAGATACGCAGTATTTT. Translation: CASSYADSSSTDTQYF.

This chain connects TRBV5-1 to TRBJ1-2; no clear D. The CDR3 is 15 amino acids. Germline assignment: CDR1 SGHRS and CDR2 YFSETQ. V was cut by 2 bases and J by 2 bases, with 13 bases left in between. The CDR3 reads CASSLQGGKNYGYTF. The CDR3 region has the DNA TGCGCCAGCAGCTTACAAGGAGGGAAAAACTATGGCTACACCTTC.

This clone was detected only once. The chain carries TRBV2 and TRBJ2-5; D is uncertain. Trimming took off 8 bases at V and 0 bases at J, with 16 bases between the two ends. The germline gives CDR1 SNHLY, CDR2 FYNNEI. The CDR3 contains 15 residues. Written as DNA, the CDR3 is TGTGCCAGCCATGACGCTGGGCAGAACCAAGAGACCCAGTACTTC. Its protein is CASHDAGQNQETQYF.

This clone was seen only once. Other nucleotide sequences in the sample specify the same CDR3. The CDR3 here is CASSLGTGSSNQPQHF. For the CDR3, the DNA is TGTGCCAGCAGCTTAGGGACAGGGAGTAGCAATCAGCCCCAGCATTTT. The J gene is TRBJ1-5, the V gene TRBV7-9; TRBD1 agrees at 8 bases. Trimming removed 1 base from V and 0 bases from J; junction bases left unmatched: 2. Germline assignment: CDR1 SEHNR and CDR2 FQNEAQ (reference sequence). The CDR3 loop spans 16 amino acids.

This sequence joins TRBV30 and TRBJ2-7, with 13 positions matching TRBD2. The CDR3 has 18 residues. Trimming at V came to 3 bases and at J to 0 bases, leaving 11 bases not matched to a gene. Looked up from germline, CDR1 is GTSNPN and CDR2 is SVGIG (reference sequence). The CDR3 loop reads CAWSETSGRARISYEQYF. The DNA of the CDR3 is TGTGCCTGGAGCGAAACTAGCGGGAGGGCCAGAATCTCCTACGAGCAGTACTTC. The variable domain in full, with the rest retrieved from reference TRBV30 and TRBJ2-7, is SQTIHQWPATLVQPVGSPLSLECTVEGTSNPNLYWYRQAAGRGLQLLFYSVGIGQISSEVPQNLSASRPQDRQFILSSKKLLLSDSGFYLCAWSETSGRARISYEQYFGPGTRLTVT.

This clone was counted once. The chain joins TRBV10-3 to TRBJ2-3, with 13 bases that match TRBD2. The CDR3 length is 16 residues. With 6 bases clipped from V and 3 bases from J, the junction kept 6 bases outside the gene matches. From germline, CDR1 is ENHRY and CDR2 SYGVKD. CDR3 in DNA: TGTGCCATCAGCCCAACTAGCGGGAGGGAGACAGATACGCAGTATTTT. It encodes CAISPTSGRETDTQYF.

The genes are TRBV7-9 and TRBJ2-7; D gene unclear. The V gene lost 1 base and the J gene lost 0 bases, with 10 bases spanning the gap. This CDR3 is 15 amino acids long. Germline loops: CDR1 SEHNR, CDR2 FQNEAQ (reference sequence). The CDR3 DNA sequence: TGTGCCAGCAGCTTAGTTATAGCTAGCTCCTACGAGCAGTACTTC. Its translation: CASSLVIASSYEQYF.

The gene calls are TRBV10-1 and TRBJ1-5; D is ambiguous. V was shortened by 3 bases and J by 5 bases, with 8 bases between the two germline ends. The CDR3 totals 13 residues. The germline gives CDR1 WNHNN, CDR2 SYGVQD (reference sequence). The DNA of the CDR3 is TGCGCCAGCAGTGACGACGGGGATCAGCCCCAGCATTTT. This encodes CASSDDGDQPQHF.

The chain carries TRBV5-1 and TRBJ2-7; D perhaps matches TRBD2 (6 bases). The CDR3 length is 14 residues. In germline, CDR1 is SGHRS, CDR2 YFSETQ. The V end was cut by 2 bases, the J end by 2 bases, with 11 bases between. The CDR3 here is CASSFGTLTYEQYF. Here the CDR3 DNA reads TGCGCCAGCAGCTTTGGGACTCTCACCTACGAGCAGTACTTC.

This chain links TRBV5-4 with TRBJ2-1; 8 bases agree with TRBD1. CDR1 and CDR2 from the germline V gene are SGHNT and YYREEE (reference sequence). This CDR3 comprises 16 residues. Trimming removed 4 bases from V and 0 bases from J; junction bases left unmatched: 6. CDR3: CASSTRQGSSYNEQFF. CDR3 bases: TGTGCCAGCAGCACCCGACAGGGGAGCTCCTACAATGAGCAGTTCTTC.

V gene TRBV19 combines with J gene TRBJ2-1, with TRBD2 matching over 9 bases. The germline gives CDR1 LNHDA, CDR2 SQIVND (reference sequence). V was pared by 10 bases and J by 6 bases, with 19 bases of the junction left unmatched. The CDR3 contains 17 residues. The CDR3 loop is CATSLAGGLGTGNEQFF. CDR3 DNA sequence: TGTGCCACTTCCCTCGCGGGAGGGCTTGGGACGGGCAATGAGCAGTTCTTC.

The V gene is TRBV9, the J gene TRBJ1-2; D is ambiguous. Germline loops: CDR1 SGDLS, CDR2 YYNGEE. The V gene lost 7 bases and the J gene lost 7 bases, with 29 bases spanning the gap. CDR3 length equals 17 residues. DNA for the CDR3: TGTGCCAGCGGGAAAGGGAGGAATAGGCCCTTGGAGTCTGGCTACACCTTC. Translated: CASGKGRNRPLESGYTF.

The chain carries TRBV2 and TRBJ2-5; D perhaps matches TRBD2 (5 bases). CDR1 and CDR2 (germline): SNHLY, FYNNEI. Trimming removed 4 bases at V and 0 bases at J, with 6 bases between. The CDR3 covers 13 residues. The CDR3 region is CASSGSDQETQYF. The CDR3, as DNA: TGTGCCAGCAGTGGTAGCGACCAAGAGACCCAGTACTTC.

As to this clone: This same CDR3 is encoded by further DNA sequences in the sample. The chain carries TRBV10-2 and TRBJ2-5; a weak D match, TRBD2 (5 bases). Trimming stripped 6 bases from V and 4 bases from J, with 15 bases between. The CDR3 is 14 amino acids. Germline CDR1 reads WSHSY; CDR2 reads SAAADI. The DNA of the CDR3 is TGCGCCAGCAGCCCTGGACTGGCTGGAGAGACCCAGTACTTC. This translates into CASSPGLAGETQYF.